Listed below are T cell receptor beta chains from one sample, sequenced in a study of T cell responses to AZD1222 COVID-19 vaccine. Assay used: immunoSEQ multiplex PCR; TCRdb lists only in-frame clones, some missing. Of about 150,000 clones listed, roughly nine tenths are singletons. The sequenced sample was peripheral blood, obtained on day 0 of AZD1222 vaccination. Receptor source: an adult in good health. Both conserved end residues are part of each CDR3. Fields, in order: D gene, clone size, J gene, V gene, CDR3 protein, CDR3 DNA. D genes are given only for firm matches. Clone size appears in some rows only: once, few, many, or a class for an expanded clone.

D gene: TRBD1; clone size: NA; J gene: TRBJ1-2; V gene: TRBV6-5; CDR3 protein: CATYGQGDGYTF; CDR3 DNA: TGTGCCACCTACGGACAGGGAGATGGCTACACCTTC
D gene: TRBD1; clone size: NA; J gene: TRBJ1-1; V gene: TRBV10-3; CDR3 protein: CAISDGQGEAFF; CDR3 DNA: TGTGCCATCAGTGATGGACAGGGCGAAGCTTTCTTT
D gene: NA; clone size: NA; J gene: TRBJ2-3; V gene: TRBV7-2; CDR3 protein: CASSLGVGGNTDTQYF; CDR3 DNA: TGTGCCAGCAGCTTAGGAGTGGGGGGAAACACAGATACGCAGTATTTT
D gene: NA; clone size: NA; J gene: TRBJ1-1; V gene: TRBV3-1/TRBV3-2; CDR3 protein: CASSRVEGEAFF; CDR3 DNA: TGTGCCAGCAGCCGGGTCGAGGGTGAAGCTTTCTTT
D gene: NA; clone size: NA; J gene: TRBJ1-4; V gene: TRBV5-4; CDR3 protein: CASSPSSGTNEKLFF; CDR3 DNA: TGTGCCAGCAGCCCCTCCTCGGGAACTAATGAAAAACTGTTTTTT
D gene: TRBD1; clone size: NA; J gene: TRBJ2-1; V gene: TRBV9; CDR3 protein: CASSQGQGIYEQFF; CDR3 DNA: TGTGCCAGCAGCCAGGGACAGGGAATATATGAGCAGTTCTTC
D gene: TRBD1; clone size: NA; J gene: TRBJ1-1; V gene: TRBV27; CDR3 protein: CASRGQGGTEAFF; CDR3 DNA: TGTGCCAGCCGGGGACAGGGCGGAACTGAAGCTTTCTTT
D gene: NA; clone size: NA; J gene: TRBJ2-3; V gene: TRBV5-4; CDR3 protein: CASSLSTSSGADTQYF; CDR3 DNA: TGTGCCAGCAGCTTAAGTACTTCGTCCGGCGCAGATACGCAGTATTTT
D gene: TRBD2; clone size: NA; J gene: TRBJ2-5; V gene: TRBV11-2; CDR3 protein: CASSHGTSAKTQYF; CDR3 DNA: TGTGCCAGCAGCCATGGGACTAGCGCCAAGACCCAGTACTTC
D gene: TRBD1; clone size: NA; J gene: TRBJ2-3; V gene: TRBV5-1; CDR3 protein: CASSSGQGITDTQYF; CDR3 DNA: TGCGCCAGCAGCTCGGGACAGGGGATAACAGATACGCAGTATTTT
D gene: TRBD1; clone size: NA; J gene: TRBJ1-2; V gene: TRBV5-8; CDR3 protein: CASTGRGQGYGYTF; CDR3 DNA: TGTGCCAGCACCGGGAGGGGACAGGGCTATGGCTACACCTTC
D gene: TRBD2; clone size: NA; J gene: TRBJ2-7; V gene: TRBV5-6; CDR3 protein: CASSFRASGGVGEQYF; CDR3 DNA: TGTGCCAGCAGCTTCAGGGCTAGCGGAGGGGTGGGCGAGCAGTACTTC
D gene: TRBD1; clone size: NA; J gene: TRBJ1-1; V gene: TRBV18; CDR3 protein: CASSGDRNTEAFF; CDR3 DNA: TGTGCCAGCTCTGGGGACAGAAACACTGAAGCTTTCTTT
D gene: TRBD1; clone size: NA; J gene: TRBJ2-5; V gene: TRBV2; CDR3 protein: CASSPTGVETQYF; CDR3 DNA: TGTGCCAGCAGCCCGACAGGGGTTGAGACCCAGTACTTC
D gene: NA; clone size: NA; J gene: TRBJ1-3; V gene: TRBV12-5; CDR3 protein: CASGLSLGNTIYF; CDR3 DNA: TGTGCTAGTGGTTTGAGCCTCGGAAACACCATATATTTT
D gene: NA; clone size: NA; J gene: TRBJ1-1; V gene: TRBV6-1; CDR3 protein: CASSEHQGAEAFF; CDR3 DNA: TGTGCCAGCAGTGAACACCAGGGCGCTGAAGCTTTCTTT
D gene: TRBD2; clone size: once; J gene: TRBJ2-7; V gene: TRBV6-5; CDR3 protein: CASSLAGGNFEQYF; CDR3 DNA: TGTGCCAGCAGTTTAGCGGGGGGGAATTTCGAGCAGTACTTC